This T cell receptor (beta chain) was observed in a study of cytomegalovirus exposure and HLA in healthy donors. Study as a whole: Among several hundred genotyped donors, roughly 81% fell in the Caucasian-associated ancestry cluster. Whole-study results and caveats: The authors listed 150 to 200 TCR beta chains as cytomegalovirus-associated. It is likely that the observed cluster of highly shared sequence variants was a sequencing artifact. A later analysis linked a missense DCLRE1C variant to TCR beta V- and J-gene trimming.

This PCR relied on a set of 60 Vbeta primers and 13 Jbeta primers. Profiling relied on immunoSEQ multiplex PCR, and the TCRdb table lists in-frame clones only, not all of them. Its listing shows 150,000 to 200,000 clones. In regard to this clone: Its antigen is not known.

Germline-derived CDR1 and CDR2 are SGHAT and FQNNGV. With 5 bases clipped from V and 6 bases from J, the junction kept 1 base outside the gene matches. There are 12 residues in the CDR3. Sequenced material: PBMCs. The chain has TRBV11-2 and TRBJ1-5, with 7 bases matching TRBD1. The sequence derives from a woman in her sixties in good health and CMV-seronegative. DNA for the CDR3: TGTGCCAGCAGCACAGGGGTTCAGCCCCAGCATTTT. Its translation: CASSTGVQPQHF.